This T cell receptor beta chain derives from a study of CD8 T cells in ankylosing spondylitis. Making use of molecular barcodes, quantitative 5'-RACE generated TCR beta libraries. One entry per CDR3 protein results from TCRdb running MiXCR on the 5' RACE reads. Of roughly 130,000 distinct CDR3 sequences listed, around 9% are singletons. V was trimmed by 1 base and J by 4 bases, leaving 13 bases between them. Germline loops: CDR1 KGHSH, CDR2 LQKENI. This CDR3 is built from 15 residues. The receptor comes from a male donor with ankylosing spondylitis or in good health (not recorded which). The chain couples TRBV18 to TRBJ2-5, with D possibly TRBD2 on 6 matching bases. The sample comprised blood, either unsorted or a sorted T cell fraction (not recorded which). This CDR3 reads CASSPRLSGLETQYF. The CDR3, as DNA: TGTGCCAGCTCACCACGGTTGAGCGGGCTAGAGACCCAGTACTTC.